This T cell receptor beta chain was recovered during a study of CD8 T cells in Susac syndrome (dated 2019 in TCRdb). About the full investigation: Whether CD8+ T cell activation and differentiation in Susac syndrome was antigen driven was tested using repertoire sequencing. The paper's findings and limits, for the study overall: The study acknowledged that relatively few individuals were included in the TCR sequencing and HLA analysis.

RNA was extracted with the RNeasy kit and about 0.5 to 1 ug was reverse transcribed using random hexamers. The immunoSEQ multiplex PCR assay, covering 54 Vbeta and 13 Jbeta segments, was used to amplify TCR beta CDR3 regions. PCR amplification bias was corrected using a synthetic template baseline for primer optimization and computational correction. In the authors' own workflow: Only productive sequences were kept, with reads annotated to V, D and J genes according to IMGT and analyzed in immunoSEQ Analyzer. Clonality was computed as one minus Shannon entropy normalized by log2 of the number of productive unique sequences. For each patient and control, public and private clones were evaluated within the 100 most prevalent clones. A clone was defined as Susac-specific if it was absent from the healthy and MS cohorts, from more than 850 published viral clones and from other ImmuneACCESS disease sequences. Starting from the raw public reads, TCRdb applied fastp trimming at Q25, assembled clones with MiXCR and retained in-frame beta chains. Each record represents a unique CDR3 protein, reported with the most common genes and DNA among its rows. TCRdb's processing, not the authors', yielded these V and J calls. Across this sample there are approximately 190,000 distinct CDR3 sequences, with 85% to 95% seen only once. In total, the top ten clones hold 0.1% to 0.12% of the sample.

Cut back by 2 bases and 9 bases, the V and J ends lie 9 bases apart. Counted from cysteine to phenylalanine, this CDR3 has 11 amino acids. The kept DNA is CDR3 alone, 33 bases in frame from the first base. Sequences SQVTM (CDR1) and ANQGSEA (CDR2) are obtained from the germline V gene. Peripheral blood CD8+ and CD4+ T cells from healthy donors, Susac syndrome patients and multiple sclerosis patients were profiled using high-throughput TCR beta sequencing. Healthy donors were age- and sex-matched controls. Bulk CD8+ and CD4+ T cells were purified magnetically by negative isolation, whereas CD8+ TEMRA cells were enriched by FACS. Blood was drawn into EDTA tubes, processed within 24 hours, and PBMCs were isolated by density gradient centrifugation. PBMCs destined for TCR sequencing were cryopreserved in liquid nitrogen and later thawed in a 37 °C water bath. A purity of at least 90% was achieved for sorted or isolated CD4+, CD8+ and CD8+ TEMRA cells.

Regarding this clonotype: Its antigen specificity is not known. Per-base qualities were not stored, and no clone one base away is much larger.

The sequenced sample consisted of CD4+ T cells from PBMCs. The receptor's source is a human donor in good health. This sequence uses TRBV29-1 and TRBJ2-3; the D gene remains uncertain. The sequenced DNA is TGCAGCGTTGAACTCCCGGAGACGCAGTATTTT. Its protein reads: CSVELPETQYF.